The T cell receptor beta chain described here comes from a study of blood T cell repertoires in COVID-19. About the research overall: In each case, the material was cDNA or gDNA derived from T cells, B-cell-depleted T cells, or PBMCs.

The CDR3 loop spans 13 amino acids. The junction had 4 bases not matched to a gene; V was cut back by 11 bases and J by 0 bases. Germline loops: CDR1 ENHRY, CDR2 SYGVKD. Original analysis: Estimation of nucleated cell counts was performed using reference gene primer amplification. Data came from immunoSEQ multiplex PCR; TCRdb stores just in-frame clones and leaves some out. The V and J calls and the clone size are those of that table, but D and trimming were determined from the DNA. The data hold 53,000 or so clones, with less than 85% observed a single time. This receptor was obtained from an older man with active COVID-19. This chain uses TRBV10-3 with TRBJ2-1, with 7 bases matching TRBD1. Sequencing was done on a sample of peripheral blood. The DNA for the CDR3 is TGTGCCGTCCGACAGGGCTCCTACAATGAGCAGTTCTTC. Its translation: CAVRQGSYNEQFF.